This T cell receptor beta chain is from a study of response to subunit inactivated influenza vaccine. Points from the study as a whole: T cells newly recruited by each seasonal influenza vaccination are few, the authors suggested.

TCRdb recomputed calls from the RT-PCR reads with MiXCR, one row per CDR3 protein. Here the sample spans about 620,000 distinct CDR3 sequences, 12% being singletons. A note on this clonotype: No antigen is known for it.

In germline, CDR1 is SQVTM, CDR2 ANQGSEA. The CDR3 has 11 residues. V gave up 7 bases and J gave up 3 bases, with 9 bases separating them. The rearrangement joins TRBV29-1 to TRBJ1-1; D not certain. The specimen comprised PBMCs from blood, sampled on the day of vaccination. The receptor was derived from a man in his fifties or sixties who received an inactivated influenza vaccine. Here the CDR3 DNA reads TGCAGCGGGAGCAGACACACTGAAGCTTTCTTT. Its protein product is CSGSRHTEAFF.